This paragraph covers one T cell receptor beta chain sequence. The antigen is unknown. The data are from a study of identical twins. cDNA carried unique molecular identifiers, and a universal primer site was added by template switching. TCRdb analysed the 5' RACE reads with MiXCR anew, one entry per CDR3 protein. There are about 900,000 distinct CDR3 sequences in the sample; 9% to 15% occur only once, and roughly 1.5% lies in the top ten. The study, taken as a whole, reports: Researchers reported excess low generation probability among twin-shared out-of-frame alpha sequences. Whereas memory repertoires showed no such difference, abundant cord blood beta clonotypes carried fewer insertions.

These same records also appear under a second study, on yellow fever vaccine responses in identical twins.

The TCR was taken from a woman younger than 35 in good health. The sample consisted of PBMCs.

CDR3: CASSLFSGDQETQYF. The CDR3 DNA follows: TGCGCCAGCAGCTTGTTTTCTGGGGATCAGGAGACCCAGTACTTC. The chain combines TRBV5-1 with TRBJ2-5; no firm D call. V lost 1 base, J lost 5 bases, and 15 bases lay in between. There are 15 residues in the CDR3. From germline, CDR1 is SGHRS and CDR2 YFSETQ.